This T cell receptor (beta chain) was recorded in a study of T cell responses to AZD1222 COVID-19 vaccine. Points from the study as a whole: The donors showed a predominance of white British ancestry and of females, with possible underestimation of clonal diversity. Distributed over spike, vaccine-associated CD4 TCRs predominated at 160-218 and 743-854. Increases in Spike-specific TCR breadth and depth were seen after two AZD1222 doses.

On this clone itself: The antigen remains undetermined.

The data were produced by immunoSEQ multiplex PCR, yet TCRdb's version contains in-frame clones alone and is incomplete. The sample contains more than 95,000 clones, roughly 86% of which appear only once. The CDR3 has 16 amino acids. CDR1 SGHRS and CDR2 YFSETQ come from the germline V gene. The V end lost 2 bases, the J end lost 0 bases, and 12 bases lay between the germline ends. The source was peripheral blood, collected 28 days after the second AZD1222 dose. V usage is TRBV5-1 and J usage is TRBJ1-3; D is ambiguous. This TCR was recovered from an adult who received the AZD1222 COVID-19 vaccine. The CDR3 DNA is TGCGCCAGCAGCTTCCAAGAAACGTCCTCTGGAAACACCATATATTTT. This sequence encodes CASSFQETSSGNTIYF.